The clone carrying this TCR beta chain was seen a few times. TCRdb re-called the RT-PCR reads through MiXCR, storing one row per CDR3 protein. Here the sample spans 150,000 to 200,000 distinct CDR3 sequences, roughly 12% being singletons. The CDR3 sequence is 17 residues long. V lost 4 bases to trimming and J lost 2 bases; unmatched junction nucleotides: 12. Germline V CDR1 and CDR2: MDHEN, SYDVKM. This entry belongs to a study of response to subunit inactivated influenza vaccine. These data also formed part of another study, on T cells expressing NK-cell markers. That investigation notes: TCR beta cDNA was made by 5'RACE template switching with UMIs. What restricted sorting to alpha-beta TCR T cells in several experiments was an anti-gamma-delta TCR antibody. Several donors' CD3+CD56-NKG2C+ cells were dominated by the same clonotypes.

The chain employs TRBV28 and TRBJ2-3, with 7 bases that match TRBD1. The clonotype comes from a man aged 50-59 years who received an inactivated influenza vaccine. The specimen comprised CD8+ T cells sorted from PBMCs, sampled 11 to 12 days after vaccination. In DNA, the CDR3 is TGTGCCAGCAGTTACGGAAGGGGGCTGGGGGACACAGATACGCAGTATTTT. It is translated as CASSYGRGLGDTDTQYF.